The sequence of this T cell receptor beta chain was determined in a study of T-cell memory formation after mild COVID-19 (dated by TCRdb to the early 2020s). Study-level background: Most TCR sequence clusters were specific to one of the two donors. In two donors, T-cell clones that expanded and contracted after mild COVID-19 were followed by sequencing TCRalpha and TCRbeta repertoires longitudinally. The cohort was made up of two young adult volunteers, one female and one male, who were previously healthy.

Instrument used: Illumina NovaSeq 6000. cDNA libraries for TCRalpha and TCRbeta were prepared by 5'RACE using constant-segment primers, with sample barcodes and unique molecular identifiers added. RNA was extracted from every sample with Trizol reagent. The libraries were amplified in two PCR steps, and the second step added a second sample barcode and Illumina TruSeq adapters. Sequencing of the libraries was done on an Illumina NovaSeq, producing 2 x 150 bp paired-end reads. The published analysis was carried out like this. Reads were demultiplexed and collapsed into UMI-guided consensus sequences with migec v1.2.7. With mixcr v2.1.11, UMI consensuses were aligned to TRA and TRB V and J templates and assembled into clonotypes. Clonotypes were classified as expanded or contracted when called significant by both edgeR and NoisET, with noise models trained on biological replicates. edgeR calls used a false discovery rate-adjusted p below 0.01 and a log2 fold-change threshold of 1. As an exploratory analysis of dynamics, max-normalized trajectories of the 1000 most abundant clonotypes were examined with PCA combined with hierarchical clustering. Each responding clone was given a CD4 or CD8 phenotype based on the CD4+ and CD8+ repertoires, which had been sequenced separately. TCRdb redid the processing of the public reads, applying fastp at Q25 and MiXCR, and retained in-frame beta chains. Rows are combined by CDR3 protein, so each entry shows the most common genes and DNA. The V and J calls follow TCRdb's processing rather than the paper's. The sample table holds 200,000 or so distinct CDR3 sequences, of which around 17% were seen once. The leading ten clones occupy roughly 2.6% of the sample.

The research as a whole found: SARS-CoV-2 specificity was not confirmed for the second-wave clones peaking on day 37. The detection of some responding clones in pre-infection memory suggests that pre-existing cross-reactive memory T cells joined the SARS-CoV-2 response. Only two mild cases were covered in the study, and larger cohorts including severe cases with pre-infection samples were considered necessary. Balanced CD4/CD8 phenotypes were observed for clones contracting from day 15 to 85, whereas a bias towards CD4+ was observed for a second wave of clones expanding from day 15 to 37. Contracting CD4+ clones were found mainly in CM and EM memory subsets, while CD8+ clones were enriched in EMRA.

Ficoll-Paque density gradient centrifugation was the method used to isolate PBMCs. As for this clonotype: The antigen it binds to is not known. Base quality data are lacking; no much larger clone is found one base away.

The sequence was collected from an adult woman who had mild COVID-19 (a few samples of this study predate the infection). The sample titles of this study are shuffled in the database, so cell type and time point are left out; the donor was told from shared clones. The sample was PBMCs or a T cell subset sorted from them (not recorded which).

The CDR3 amino acid sequence is: CASSQQGAFKEAFF. The DNA is TGTGCCAGCAGTCAACAGGGGGCTTTTAAGGAAGCTTTCTTT. The receptor chain draws on TRBV7-9 and TRBJ1-1; the junction holds 9 bases that match TRBD1. CDR3 length: 14 amino acids, cysteine to phenylalanine. Only the CDR3 portion is preserved as DNA: 42 bases, with reading frame beginning at the first base. Here V drops 6 bases and J drops 8 bases, and the junction holds 10 bases not matched to any gene. CDR1 and CDR2 (SEHNR, FQNEAQ) derive from the germline V gene (reference sequence).